Given below is one T cell receptor (beta chain) in context. The data belong to a study of T cell repertoires in cytomegalovirus infection. TCRdb fed the reads into MiXCR, producing one record per CDR3 protein. This table has approximately 200,000 distinct CDR3 sequences, approximately 22% appearing once. J gave up 5 bases and V 2 bases, and 7 bases lay outside the gene matches. Germline V gives CDR1 MDHEN, CDR2 SYDVKM. The CDR3 extends over 15 amino acids. The chain has TRBV28 and TRBJ2-5; 8 nucleotides align to TRBD1. The TCR sequence derives from a human donor in good health (CMV status not recorded). Some clones in this sample may be carry-over from other donors' samples. What was sequenced was CD8+ T cells from PBMCs. The chain's CDR3 is CASSLLGTGYETQYF. The DNA of the CDR3 is TGTGCCAGCAGTTTACTCGGGACAGGATACGAGACCCAGTACTTC.